This T cell receptor (beta chain) was identified in a study of shared clonotypes between healthy human individuals. As to this clone: Its antigen is unidentified.

Naive CD8 cells lacked CD45RO and underwent positive selection for CCR7, leaving out terminally differentiated effector memory CD45RA+ cells. Notes on the study in general: Of the naive CD4 clonotypes, around 5.2% were shared across a handful of donors. Sequencing depth was predicted to influence how clonotypes are shared among donors.

Only in-frame clones appear in the TCRdb table, and some are missing; sequencing was by immunoSEQ multiplex PCR. The sample lists some 2 million clones, 85% to 95% occurring once. Trimming took 6 bases from V and 3 from J; bases not matched to a gene: 11. The CDR3 spans 14 residues. CDR1 and CDR2 (germline): SQVTM, ANQGSEA. Material for sequencing was naive CD8+ T cells sorted from blood. The V gene is TRBV29-1, the J gene TRBJ2-7; 7 bases are a match to TRBD1. The sequence was collected from a man between 18 and 35 years old in good health. CDR3 loop: CSVLLTGTVYEQYF. The CDR3 bases are TGCAGCGTACTTTTGACCGGGACAGTCTACGAGCAGTACTTC.